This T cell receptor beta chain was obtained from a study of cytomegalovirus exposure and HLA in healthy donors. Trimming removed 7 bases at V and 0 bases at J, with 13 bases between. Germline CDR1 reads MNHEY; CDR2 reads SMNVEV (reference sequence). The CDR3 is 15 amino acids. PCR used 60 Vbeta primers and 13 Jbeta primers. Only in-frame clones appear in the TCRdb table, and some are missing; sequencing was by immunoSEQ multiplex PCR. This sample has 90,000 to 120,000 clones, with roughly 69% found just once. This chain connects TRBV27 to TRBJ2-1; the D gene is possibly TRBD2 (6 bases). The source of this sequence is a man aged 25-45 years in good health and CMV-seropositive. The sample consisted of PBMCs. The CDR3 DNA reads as TGTGCCAGCACTTTCGGGGGAAGCTCCTACAATGAGCAGTTCTTC. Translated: CASTFGGSSYNEQFF.